This T cell receptor (beta chain) was retrieved from a study of T-cell reconstitution after alpha-beta-depleted transplantation in children. Study results and limitations: One year post-transplant, T-cell counts and diversity were largely derived from T cells produced anew.

TCRbeta library preparation incorporated unique molecular identifiers. TCRdb re-derived calls from the PCR reads in MiXCR, one entry per CDR3 protein. The sample lists about 300,000 distinct CDR3 sequences; 10% were seen once. The CDR3 runs 16 residues. V gave up 5 bases and J gave up 2 bases; unmatched junction bases: 7. Germline V gives CDR1 PRHDT, CDR2 FYEKMQ (reference sequence). A note on this clonotype: Its specificity is unknown.

The J gene is TRBJ2-3, the V gene TRBV13; 10 bases line up with TRBD2. The sequence came from a boy in the first two years of life with acute myeloid leukemia, due to receive a stem cell transplant. The sample here was PBMCs, taken before TCRalphabeta/CD19-depleted stem cell transplant. The CDR3 region is CASSLSGGPFTDTQYF. CDR3 in DNA: TGTGCCAGCAGCCTTAGCGGGGGGCCTTTCACAGATACGCAGTATTTT. The full variable domain, completed using reference TRBV13 and TRBJ2-3, is AAGVIQSPRHLIKEKRETATLKCYPIPRHDTVYWYQQGPGQDPQFLISFYEKMQSDKGSIPDRFSAQQFSDYHSELNMSSLELGDSALYFCASSLSGGPFTDTQYFGPGTRLTVL.